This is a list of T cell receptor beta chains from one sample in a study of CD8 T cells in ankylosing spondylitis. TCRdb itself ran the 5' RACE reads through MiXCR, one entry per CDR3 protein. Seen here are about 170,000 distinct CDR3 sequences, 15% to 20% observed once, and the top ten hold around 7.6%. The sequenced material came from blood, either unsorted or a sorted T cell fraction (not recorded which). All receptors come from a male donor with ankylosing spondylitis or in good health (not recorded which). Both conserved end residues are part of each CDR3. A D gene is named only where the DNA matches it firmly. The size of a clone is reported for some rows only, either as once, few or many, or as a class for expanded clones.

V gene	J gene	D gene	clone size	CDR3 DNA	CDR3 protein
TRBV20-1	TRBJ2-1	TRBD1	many	TGCAGTGCTAGAGACTCCTACAGGGGGAATGAGCAGTTCTTC	CSARDSYRGNEQFF
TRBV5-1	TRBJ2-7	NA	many	TGCGCCAGCACCTCCCAGAGTGCGCTCTTAGGGTACGAGCAGTACTTC	CASTSQSALLGYEQYF
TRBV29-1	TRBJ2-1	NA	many	TGCAGCGTTAAAGGACAGAACCTCTACAATGAGCAGTTCTTC	CSVKGQNLYNEQFF
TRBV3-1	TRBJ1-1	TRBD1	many	TGTGCCAGCAGCCGAATACAGGGGTCGGGCACTGAAGCTTTCTTT	CASSRIQGSGTEAFF
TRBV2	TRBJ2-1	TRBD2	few	TGTGCCAGCAGTAAACTAGCGGGAGTTTATGGTGAGCAGTTCTTC	CASSKLAGVYGEQFF
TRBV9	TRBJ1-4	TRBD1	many	TGTGCCAGCAGTGGGGACAGGGTGGAGGAAAAACTGTTTTTT	CASSGDRVEEKLFF
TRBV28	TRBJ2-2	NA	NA	TGTGCCAGCATGGGTGCCGGGGAGCTGTTTTTT	CASMGAGELFF
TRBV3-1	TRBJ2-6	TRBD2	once	TGTGCCAGCAGCCCTTTTGGTGTGACTAGCGGCGGCGGGGGGGCCAACGTCCTGACTTTC	CASSPFGVTSGGGGANVLTF
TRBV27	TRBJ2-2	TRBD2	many	TGTGCCAGCAGTCTACGCCTCTTCGTAGCGGGCACCGGGGAGCTGTTTTTT	CASSLRLFVAGTGELFF
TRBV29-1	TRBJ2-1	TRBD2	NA	TGCAGCAGCGGAGCGGGAGGGAGCGGGAATGAGCAGTTCTTC	CSSGAGGSGNEQFF
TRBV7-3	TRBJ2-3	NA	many	TGTGCCAGCAGGCCCACAGATTCCCCCACAGATACGCAGTATTTT	CASRPTDSPTDTQYF
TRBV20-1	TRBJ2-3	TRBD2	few	TGCAGTGCTAGTGGGGCGGGAGGCACGACCACAGATACGCAGTATTTT	CSASGAGGTTTDTQYF
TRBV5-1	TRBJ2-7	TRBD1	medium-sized	TGCGCCAGCAGCAGGGACAGCCTTTGGGAGCAGTACTTC	CASSRDSLWEQYF
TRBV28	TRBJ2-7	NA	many	TGTGCCAGCAGTTCCCCCGACAGTTTGAGCTCCTACGAGCAGTACTTC	CASSSPDSLSSYEQYF
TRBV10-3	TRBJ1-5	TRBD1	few	TGTGCCATCAGTGCGGACAGGGCCGATCAGCCCCAGCATTTT	CAISADRADQPQHF
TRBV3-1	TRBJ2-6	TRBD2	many	TGTGCCAGCAGCCACTTGCGGGGGTCTGGGGCCAACGTCCTGACTTTC	CASSHLRGSGANVLTF
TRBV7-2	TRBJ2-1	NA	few	TGTGCCAGCAGGGCTACCTACAATGAGCAGTTCTTC	CASRATYNEQFF
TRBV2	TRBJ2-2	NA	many	TGTGCCAGCAGTGCAACGGGGCGGAACACCGGGGAGCTGTTTTTT	CASSATGRNTGELFF
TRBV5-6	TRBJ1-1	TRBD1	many	TGTGCCAGCAGCACCGGGACAGGGAGTGTGAACACTGAAGCTTTCTTT	CASSTGTGSVNTEAFF
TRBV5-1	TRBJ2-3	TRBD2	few	TGCGCCAGCAGCTTGAGCGGGGGGGCCGCAGATACGCAGTATTTT	CASSLSGGAADTQYF
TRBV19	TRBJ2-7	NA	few	TGTGCCAGTAGTATAGGCACCGCCTACGAGCAGTACTTC	CASSIGTAYEQYF